The clone carrying this T cell receptor beta chain was picked up many times. This sample is part of a study of regulatory T cells in long-lasting Graves disease. The wider study: Patients newly diagnosed with Graves' had been on antithyroid drugs for under 3 months.

Sample time point: newly diagnosed GD, antithyroid drugs for less than 3 months. Preparation of the TCR library used RNA extracted from PBMCs. Building the TCR beta libraries relied on iRepertoire HTBI primers, and CDR3 regions underwent Arm-PCR. A single record per CDR3 protein comes from TCRdb applying MiXCR to the multiplex PCR reads. The sample includes some 400,000 distinct CDR3 sequences, under 15% of them seen just once. Germline lookup yields CDR1 ENHRY and CDR2 SYGVKD. Trimming took off 6 bases at V and 1 base at J, with 9 bases between the two ends. This CDR3 has 13 residues. The sample also formed part of further work on T cells in Graves' hyperthyroidism and ophthalmopathy. From that paper: Ophthalmopathy and stable hyperthyroidism were told apart by a 13 V-J model.

The sequencing used peripheral blood mononuclear cells (PBMCs), collected at new diagnosis, from a patient treated with antithyroid drugs. This clonotype was obtained from a woman aged 25 to 39 with Graves disease. This chain joins TRBV10-3 and TRBJ2-5; either TRBD1 or TRBD2 may supply D (5 bases each). CDR3 in DNA: TGTGCCATCAGAACCGGGACCCAAGAGACCCAGTACTTC. As protein: CAIRTGTQETQYF.